This entry concerns a single T cell receptor beta chain. This clonotype turned up a few times. This clone's antigen is unknown. No base qualities exist here, and no much larger clone lies one base off it. Trimming takes 4 bases from V and 8 bases from J, and the germline ends sit 20 bases apart. The CDR3 numbers 15 residues from cysteine through phenylalanine. Only the CDR3 DNA stays, 45 bases, in frame from base 1. Via the germline V gene, CDR1 is MGHRA and CDR2 YSYEKL. These data belong to a study of patients and donors after allogeneic stem cell transplantation (dated by TCRdb to about 2020). The library came from RT-PCR. Data came from a NextSeq 550. TCRdb redid the processing of the public reads, applying fastp at Q25 and MiXCR, and retained in-frame beta chains. Every CDR3 protein is listed once, alongside the most common genes and DNA of its rows. The sample table holds roughly 1,600 distinct CDR3 sequences, of which about 6.8% were seen once. Jointly, the top ten make up 15% to 20% of the sample.

The sequencing sample was made of blood, either unsorted or a sorted T cell fraction (not recorded which). The receptor chain draws on TRBV4-1 and TRBJ1-2; no confident D gene assignment can be made. This receptor was taken from a human donor who was either an allogeneic HSCT recipient or a stem cell or donor lymphocyte infusion donor (not recorded which). It is not recorded whose cells these are; they may come from a transplant donor. The CDR3 has the sequence CASSPSQFLDSGYTF. The DNA sequence is as follows: TGCGCCAGCAGCCCTTCCCAGTTTCTCGACTCGGGCTACACCTTC.